This TCR beta chain was retrieved from a study of untreated major depressive disorder. Whole-study findings and limits: CD4+ T cells from depressed patients used TRBV05-01 (Vbeta 5.1) more often than controls.

This clone was found once. Its cognate antigen is unknown. Every depressed patient was matched in pairs with a non-depressed control on sex, age, current smoking status and body mass index. Patient depression severity was moderate to severe. Around 28 ml of blood was drawn into EDTA tubes. From thawed PBMCs, CD4+ T cells were purified by negative selection. Profiling relied on immunoSEQ multiplex PCR, and the TCRdb table lists in-frame clones only, not all of them. The sample holds 17,000 or so clones, more than 85% seen once. The ends were cut back, 7 bases at V and 0 bases at J, with 10 bases in the middle. Germline lookup yields CDR1 LNHDA and CDR2 SQIVND (reference sequence). This CDR3 comprises 14 residues.

The chain uses TRBV19 and TRBJ1-5, with D uncertain. This sequence was found in a woman aged 35 to 49 with major depressive disorder. Sequencing was performed on CD4+ T cells from PBMCs. CDR3 amino acids: CASIRQHSNQPQHF. CDR3 nucleotides: TGTGCCAGTATTCGGCAGCATAGCAATCAGCCCCAGCATTTT.